Described below is a single T cell receptor (beta chain) sequence and its context. The clone's antigen remains unknown. The input lacks base qualities; no much larger clone sits a single base away. Libraries came from the immunoSEQ multiplex PCR assay. Entries here come from immuneACCESS through TCRdb and include only in-frame sequences with V and J called. Some clones fail to appear in such tables; in the studies checked, an unresolved V gene covers under half of the shortfall, and the cause of the remainder is unknown. This sample lists roughly 17,000 clones; around 90% were detected once. About 12% of the sample is in the top ten clones. These data are taken from a study of T cell changes during pregnancy in multiple sclerosis (dated by TCRdb to between 2018 and 2021). About the study as a whole: In women with multiple sclerosis, the researchers looked at how the T cell repertoire shifted as pregnancy progressed.

V lost 4 bases and J lost 0 bases, and the count of bases not matched to a germline gene is 4. Via the germline V gene, CDR1 is SQVTM and CDR2 ANQGSEA. The CDR3, cysteine through phenylalanine, is 14 amino acids long. The CDR3 DNA has 42 bases and is translated from base 1. The rearranged chain carries TRBV29-1 and TRBJ2-3; a stretch of 7 junction bases matches TRBD1. Sample: CD8+ T cells from peripheral blood mononuclear cells, taken after pregnancy. The TCR comes from a female donor in good health, enrolled as a control in a pregnancy study. Here is the DNA: TGCAGCGTTGGAGCAGGGGGTAGCACAGATACGCAGTATTTT. Translated, this gives CSVGAGGSTDTQYF.